Listed here are 8 T cell receptor beta chains from one sample, sequenced in a study of T-cell reconstitution after alpha-beta-depleted transplantation in children. Unique molecular identifiers were incorporated during preparation of the TCRbeta library. TCRdb independently ran MiXCR on the PCR reads; one entry per CDR3 protein. The sample lists 420,000 or so distinct CDR3 sequences, roughly a tenth seen once, with about 5% in the top ten. The sequenced sample was PBMCs from the stem cell graft donor, obtained from the stem cell graft. The receptors originated from a human donor who donated a stem cell graft to a child with acute myeloid leukemia.

At least ten counts were recorded for this clonotype. V usage is TRBV7-2 and J usage is TRBJ2-1, with 12 bases aligning to TRBD2. The CDR3 is 16 amino acids. Germline V gene data show CDR1 as SGHTA and CDR2 as FQGNSA. Trimming cost V 4 bases and J 6 bases; bases outside gene matches: 7. The CDR3 here is CASSSWTSGKLNEQFF. The CDR3 coding sequence is TGTGCCAGCAGCTCCTGGACTAGCGGGAAACTCAATGAGCAGTTCTTC.

This clonotype turned up a few times. This sequence joins TRBV3-1 and TRBJ2-3; 7 bases line up with TRBD2. Germline CDR1 LGHDT, CDR2 YNNKEL (reference sequence). This CDR3 has 17 residues. V lost 3 bases, J lost 0 bases, and 9 bases stayed unmatched. In nucleotides, the CDR3 is TGTGCCAGCAGCCATCCAGTAGCGGGTCCTAGCACAGATACGCAGTATTTT. This translates into CASSHPVAGPSTDTQYF.

The chain uses TRBV5-6 and TRBJ1-3; D is unresolved. CDR3 length: 15 amino acids. Germline CDR1 and CDR2: SGHDT and YYEEEE. Between the trimmed V and J ends, which lost 2 bases and 0 bases, there was a span of 9 bases. CDR3 sequence: CASSFRSNSGNTIYF. The CDR3 DNA reads as TGTGCCAGCAGCTTTAGGAGCAACTCTGGAAACACCATATATTTT.

This rearrangement joins TRBV6-5 to TRBJ2-5, with TRBD1 matching 7 bases. Germline trimming cut 1 base from V and 5 bases from J; bases unmatched to any gene: 10. Germline values: CDR1 MNHEY, CDR2 SVGAGI. The CDR3 has 16 amino acids. The CDR3 DNA sequence: TGTGCCAGCAGTTACTACCAGCGAGGGGGCCCGGAGACCCAGTACTTC. Translating it yields CASSYYQRGGPETQYF.

The CDR3 loop reads CSARPARTADTQYF. CDR3 bases: TGCAGTGCTAGGCCAGCAAGGACCGCAGATACGCAGTATTTT. The rearrangement links TRBV20-1 to TRBJ2-3; unclear D gene. Germline V lookup: CDR1 DFQATT, CDR2 SNEGSKA (reference sequence). Trimming stripped 3 bases from V and 4 bases from J, with 14 bases between. This CDR3 comprises 14 residues.

This clonotype was counted ten times or more. The genes are TRBV10-3 and TRBJ2-3; D uncertain. Between the trimmed V and J ends, which lost 4 bases and 6 bases, there was a span of 8 bases. Per the germline V gene, CDR1 is ENHRY and CDR2 is SYGVKD. This CDR3 is built from 12 residues. The CDR3 spells CAISGTGDTQYF. The CDR3 DNA reads as TGTGCCATCAGTGGCACCGGGGATACGCAGTATTTT.

This clonotype was recorded a few times. The CDR3 DNA reads TGCAGTGCTAGACCCGGGACAGTTGGAAACACCATATATTTT. This sequence encodes CSARPGTVGNTIYF. The genes are TRBV20-1 and TRBJ1-3; the match to TRBD1 covers 7 bases. Germline trimming cut 2 bases from V and 3 bases from J; bases unmatched to any gene: 4. The CDR3 length is 14 residues. The germline CDR1 and CDR2 sequences are DFQATT and SNEGSKA (reference sequence).

This clonotype was observed a handful of times. The V gene is TRBV10-3, the J gene TRBJ2-7; D is possibly TRBD1 (5 bases). Germline CDR1 ENHRY, CDR2 SYGVKD. Trimming took 4 bases from V and 4 from J, leaving 11 bases between them. This CDR3 comprises 13 residues. The CDR3 reads CAISAGHLYEQYV. CDR3 in DNA: TGTGCCATCAGTGCTGGACACCTATACGAGCAGTACGTC.